The present TCR beta chain was sequenced within a study of human thymus T cells. Only in-frame clones appear in the TCRdb table, and some are missing; sequencing was by immunoSEQ multiplex PCR. The sample carries tens of thousands of clones, 85% to 95% recorded once. Resections removed during corrective heart surgery provided the thymus tissue used. Material: thymus tissue. The TCR was taken from a girl in the first two years of life with a congenital heart defect but otherwise immunologically healthy.

The CDR3 nucleotides read TGTGCCAGCAGCGGACAGGGTGATGGGTCCTACGAGCAGTACTTC. Its translation: CASSGQGDGSYEQYF. V usage is TRBV9 and J usage is TRBJ2-7; 7 bases are a match to TRBD1. Germline CDR1 reads SGDLS; CDR2 reads YYNGEE. This CDR3 region has 15 residues. Trimming at V came to 3 bases and at J to 1 base, leaving 7 bases not matched to a gene.